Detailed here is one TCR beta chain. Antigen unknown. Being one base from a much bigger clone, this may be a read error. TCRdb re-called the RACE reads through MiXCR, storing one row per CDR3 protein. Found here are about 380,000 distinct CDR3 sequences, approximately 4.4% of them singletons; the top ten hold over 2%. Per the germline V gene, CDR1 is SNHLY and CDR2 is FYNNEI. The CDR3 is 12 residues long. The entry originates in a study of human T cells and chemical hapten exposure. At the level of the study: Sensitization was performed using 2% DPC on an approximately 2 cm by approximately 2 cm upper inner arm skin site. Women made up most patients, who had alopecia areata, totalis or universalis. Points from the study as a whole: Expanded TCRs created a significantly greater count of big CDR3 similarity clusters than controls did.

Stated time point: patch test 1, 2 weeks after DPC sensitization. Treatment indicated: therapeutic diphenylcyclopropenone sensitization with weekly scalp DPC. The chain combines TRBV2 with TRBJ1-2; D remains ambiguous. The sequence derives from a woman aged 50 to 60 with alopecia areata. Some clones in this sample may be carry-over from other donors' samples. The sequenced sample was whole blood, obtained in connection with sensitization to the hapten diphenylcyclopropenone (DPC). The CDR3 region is CVSTLGNYGYTF. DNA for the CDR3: TGTGTCAGCACCCTAGGGAACTATGGCTACACCTTC.